Reported below is one T cell receptor (beta chain). Germline lookup yields CDR1 LGHDT and CDR2 YNNKEL (reference sequence). The CDR3 sequence is 16 residues long. Making the TCR beta libraries relied on UMI-labeled 5' RACE. TCRdb processed the 5' RACE reads again and assigns one entry to each CDR3 protein, with no DNA. The sample totals 10,000 to 14,000 distinct CDR3 sequences. This sample stems from a study of human CD8 memory T cell subsets. The V gene is TRBV3-1, the J gene TRBJ1-1. Sequenced material: CD8+ T cells from PBMCs. The source of this sequence is a human donor in good health. The CDR3 sequence is CASSQDGKAPRTEAFF. Full variable domain (rest looked up from reference TRBV3-1 and TRBJ1-1): DTAVSQTPKYLVTQMGNDKSIKCEQNLGHDTMYWYKQDSKKFLKIMFSYNNKELIINETVPNRFSPKSPDKAHLNLHINSLELGDSAVYFCASSQDGKAPRTEAFFGQGTRLTVV.